The source of this TCR beta chain is a study of T cell responses to AZD1222 COVID-19 vaccine. Study findings and constraints: The donor cohort was predominantly white British with a female majority, and clonal diversity may have been underestimated.

The table came from immunoSEQ multiplex PCR; TCRdb's copy has only in-frame clones and leaves some out. This table has about 180,000 clones, 88% appearing once. CDR3 length: 14 amino acids. Trimming pared 2 bases from V and 7 bases from J, leaving 10 bases between. CDR1 is SGHRS, CDR2 YFSETQ, per germline. About this clone itself: Its target is unknown.

The gene calls are TRBV5-1 and TRBJ1-6; D is perhaps TRBD1 (5 bases). This sequence originates from an adult who received the AZD1222 COVID-19 vaccine. The material sequenced was peripheral blood, taken 28 days after the second AZD1222 dose. CDR3 in amino acids: CASSFHGGNSPLHF. Written as DNA, the CDR3 is TGCGCCAGCAGCTTTCACGGGGGGAATTCACCCCTCCACTTT.